Listed below are T cell receptor beta chains from one sample, sequenced in a study of T cells in localized non-small cell lung cancer. The data were produced by immunoSEQ multiplex PCR, yet TCRdb's version contains in-frame clones alone and is incomplete. Here the sample spans some 66,000 clones, roughly 86% being singletons. Sequenced here: peripheral blood, sampled before any cancer treatment. The receptor set was obtained from a female donor aged 60 or older with stage I lung adenocarcinoma. The CDR3 runs from the conserved cysteine through the conserved F or W. A D gene is named only where the DNA matches it firmly. Rows may omit the clone size; those that give it use once, few, many or a size class.

>15|TRBV6-5|TRBD1|TRBJ2-7|NA
CASSYSRTGAGEQYF
TGTGCCAGCAGTTACTCTAGGACAGGGGCTGGCGAGCAGTACTTC
>14|TRBV15|NA|TRBJ2-7|few
CATSRVSGAYEQYF
TGTGCCACCAGCAGAGTGTCAGGGGCCTACGAGCAGTACTTC
>12|TRBV19|NA|TRBJ2-3|NA
CASTNSRDTQYF
TGTGCCAGTACTAACAGCCGGGATACGCAGTATTTT
>16|TRBV6-6|NA|TRBJ2-7|once
CASSSSAGTVPYEQYF
TGTGCCAGCAGTTCGTCGGCGGGGACGGTTCCCTACGAGCAGTACTTC
>15|TRBV6-1|NA|TRBJ1-4|NA
CASSGLGRVGEKLFF
TGTGCCAGCAGCGGGTTAGGGAGGGTTGGTGAAAAACTGTTTTTT
>14|TRBV5-8|NA|TRBJ1-1|NA
CASSPWTANTEAFF
TGTGCCAGCAGCCCGTGGACAGCGAACACTGAAGCTTTCTTT
>15|TRBV10-1|NA|TRBJ2-6|NA
CASSPQGAGANVLTF
TGCGCCAGCAGTCCGCAGGGTGCTGGGGCCAACGTCCTGACTTTC
>15|TRBV6-1|NA|TRBJ1-5|NA
CASSARQTGNQPQHF
TGTGCCAGCAGTGCCCGACAGACGGGCAATCAGCCCCAGCATTTT
>14|TRBV6-1|NA|TRBJ1-1|NA
CASSEAGRAGGAFF
TGTGCCAGCAGTGAAGCAGGCAGGGCCGGGGGGGCTTTCTTT
>16|TRBV7-9|TRBD1|TRBJ2-3|NA
CASSLGQGAGTDTQYF
TGTGCCAGCAGCTTAGGACAGGGGGCGGGCACAGATACGCAGTATTTT
>13|TRBV7-9|TRBD1|TRBJ2-7|NA
CASSWGQSYEQYF
TGTGCCAGCAGCTGGGGACAGTCTTACGAGCAGTACTTC
>18|TRBV4-2|TRBD2|TRBJ2-3|NA
CASSQDGRTSGGRDTQYF
TGTGCCAGCAGCCAAGATGGAAGGACTAGCGGGGGACGAGATACGCAGTATTTT
>15|TRBV30|TRBD1|TRBJ1-4|few
CAWSVGQGENEKLFF
TGTGCCTGGAGTGTAGGACAGGGGGAGAATGAAAAACTGTTTTTT
>15|TRBV5-1|NA|TRBJ2-7|NA
CASSPPWGVNDEQYF
TGCGCCAGCAGCCCTCCGTGGGGGGTAAACGACGAGCAGTACTTC
>13|TRBV2|TRBD2|TRBJ2-3|NA
CASRGTSADTQYF
TGTGCCAGCAGGGGGACTAGCGCAGATACGCAGTATTTT
>13|TRBV6-1|NA|TRBJ2-7|NA
CASSDRQLYEQYF
TGTGCCAGCAGTGATAGGCAACTCTACGAGCAGTACTTC
>11|TRBV6-1|NA|TRBJ1-3|NA
CAASSGNTIYF
TGTGCTGCAAGCTCTGGAAACACCATATATTTT
>19|TRBV6-1|TRBD1|TRBJ1-5|NA
CASSARTGGPRGSNQPQHF
TGTGCCAGCAGTGCGCGAACAGGGGGCCCACGGGGAAGCAATCAGCCCCAGCATTTT
>13|TRBV6-5|NA|TRBJ2-7|NA
CASSYAPTYEQYF
TGTGCCAGCAGTTACGCGCCCACCTACGAGCAGTACTTC
>19|TRBV19|TRBD1|TRBJ2-1|NA
CASSIDVADRAPAWDEQFF
TGTGCCAGTAGTATAGATGTGGCCGACAGGGCTCCGGCCTGGGATGAGCAGTTCTTC
>11|TRBV20-1|NA|TRBJ1-4|NA
CSAREREKLFF
TGCAGTGCTAGAGAAAGGGAAAAACTGTTTTTT
>16|TRBV5-1|NA|TRBJ1-4|NA
CASSPQEFPTNEKLFF
TGCGCCAGCAGCCCGCAGGAGTTCCCAACTAATGAAAAACTGTTTTTT
>15|TRBV9|NA|TRBJ2-7|NA
CASSRTRDWWGEQYF
TGTGCCAGCAGCCGGACCCGGGACTGGTGGGGCGAGCAGTACTTC
>12|TRBV27|NA|TRBJ2-3|NA
CASSLAGDTQYF
TGTGCCAGCAGTTTGGCCGGGGATACGCAGTATTTT
>15|TRBV19|TRBD2|TRBJ2-1|NA
CASIPASGRANEQFF
TGTGCCAGTATCCCTGCTAGCGGGAGGGCCAATGAGCAGTTCTTC
>16|TRBV9|NA|TRBJ2-2|NA
CASSVGGATNTGELFF
TGTGCCAGCAGCGTAGGTGGAGCCACGAACACCGGGGAGCTGTTTTTT
>14|TRBV7-2|TRBD2|TRBJ2-3|NA
CASSLAGGTDTQYF
TGTGCCAGCAGCTTAGCGGGAGGGACAGATACGCAGTATTTT
>15|TRBV5-6|NA|TRBJ1-5|NA
CASSLVSGARQPQHF
TGTGCCAGCAGCTTGGTATCAGGGGCCCGCCAGCCCCAGCATTTT
>14|TRBV6-5|NA|TRBJ1-2|few
CASSRGLSTGGYTF
TGTGCCAGCAGTCGTGGGCTTTCAACGGGTGGCTACACCTTC
>13|TRBV5-6|NA|TRBJ1-2|NA
CASSLGWEHGYTF
TGTGCCAGCAGCTTGGGGTGGGAACATGGCTACACCTTC
>14|TRBV2|TRBD2|TRBJ2-7|NA
CASSESGLAGGENF
TGTGCCAGCAGTGAAAGTGGGCTAGCGGGTGGGGAAAACTTC
>14|TRBV11-3|TRBD2|TRBJ2-1|NA
CATRRLAGGNEQFF
TGTGCCACCCGGAGGTTAGCGGGAGGTAATGAGCAGTTCTTC
>16|TRBV7-3|NA|TRBJ2-3|NA
CASSLRAGMFTDTQYF
TGTGCCAGCAGCTTAAGGGCGGGGATGTTCACAGATACGCAGTATTTT
>15|TRBV6-1|TRBD2|TRBJ2-7|NA
CASSGVAGVVYEQYF
TGTGCCAGCAGTGGGGTAGCGGGAGTCGTCTACGAGCAGTACTTC
>15|TRBV7-9|NA|TRBJ1-1|NA
CASSLGEGWNTEAFF
TGTGCCAGCAGCCTCGGTGAGGGGTGGAACACTGAAGCTTTCTTT
>15|TRBV18|NA|TRBJ1-1|NA
CASSPPRGKNTEAFF
TGTGCCAGCTCACCACCGAGAGGGAAGAACACTGAAGCTTTCTTT
>14|TRBV19|NA|TRBJ2-4|NA
CASANLLEASIQYF
TGTGCCAGCGCGAACCTACTTGAAGCATCCATTCAGTACTTC
>15|TRBV5-6|TRBD1|TRBJ1-5|NA
CASSSTGGADQPQHF
TGTGCCAGCAGCTCCACAGGGGGCGCGGATCAGCCCCAGCATTTT